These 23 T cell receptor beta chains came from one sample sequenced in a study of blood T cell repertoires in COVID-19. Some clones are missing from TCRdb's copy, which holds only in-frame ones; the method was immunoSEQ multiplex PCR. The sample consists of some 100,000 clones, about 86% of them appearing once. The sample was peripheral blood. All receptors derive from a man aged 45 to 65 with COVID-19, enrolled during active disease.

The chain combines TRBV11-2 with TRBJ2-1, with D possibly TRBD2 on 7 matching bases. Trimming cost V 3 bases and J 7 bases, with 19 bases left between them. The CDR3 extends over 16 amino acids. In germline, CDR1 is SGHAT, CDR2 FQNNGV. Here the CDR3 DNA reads TGTGCCAGCAGCTTGGCCCGGGCGGGGGCCGAGAATGAGCAGTTCTTC. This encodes CASSLARAGAENEQFF.

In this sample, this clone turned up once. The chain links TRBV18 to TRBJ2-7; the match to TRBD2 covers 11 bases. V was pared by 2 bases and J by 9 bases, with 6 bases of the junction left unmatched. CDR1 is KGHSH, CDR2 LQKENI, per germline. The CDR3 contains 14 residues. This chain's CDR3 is CASSPEGLAGGQYF. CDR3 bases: TGTGCCAGCTCACCAGAAGGGCTAGCGGGGGGGCAGTACTTC.

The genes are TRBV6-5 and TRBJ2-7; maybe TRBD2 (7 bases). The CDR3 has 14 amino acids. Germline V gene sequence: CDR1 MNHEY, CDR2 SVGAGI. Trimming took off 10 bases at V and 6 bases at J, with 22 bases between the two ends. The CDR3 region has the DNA TGTGCCACCTTCGAGGGGGGGCTTCGGGCCGAGCAGTACTTC. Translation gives CATFEGGLRAEQYF.

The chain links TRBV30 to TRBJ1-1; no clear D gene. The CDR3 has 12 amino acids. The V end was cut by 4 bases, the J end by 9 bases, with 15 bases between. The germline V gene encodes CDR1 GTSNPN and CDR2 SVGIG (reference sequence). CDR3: CAWTVGPIQAFF. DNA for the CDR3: TGTGCCTGGACAGTTGGGCCAATACAAGCTTTCTTT.

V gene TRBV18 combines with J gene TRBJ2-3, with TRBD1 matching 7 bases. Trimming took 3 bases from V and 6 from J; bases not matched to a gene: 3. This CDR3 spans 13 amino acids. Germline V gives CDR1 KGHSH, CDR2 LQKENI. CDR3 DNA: TGTGCCAGCTCACCGTGGGGACAGGATACGCAGTATTTT. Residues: CASSPWGQDTQYF.

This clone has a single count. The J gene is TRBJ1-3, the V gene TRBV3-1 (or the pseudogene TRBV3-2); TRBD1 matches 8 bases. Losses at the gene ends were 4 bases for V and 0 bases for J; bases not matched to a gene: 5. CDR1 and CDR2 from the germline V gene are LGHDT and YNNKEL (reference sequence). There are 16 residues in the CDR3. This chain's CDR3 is CASSPRDRNSGNTIYF. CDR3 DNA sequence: TGTGCCAGCAGCCCCCGGGACAGGAACTCTGGAAACACCATATATTTT.

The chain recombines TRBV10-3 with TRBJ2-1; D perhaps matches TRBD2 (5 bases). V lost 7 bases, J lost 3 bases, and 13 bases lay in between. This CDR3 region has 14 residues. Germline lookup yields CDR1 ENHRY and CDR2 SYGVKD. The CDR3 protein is CAIKGGGNYNEQFF. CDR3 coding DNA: TGTGCCATCAAGGGCGGAGGAAACTACAATGAGCAGTTCTTC.

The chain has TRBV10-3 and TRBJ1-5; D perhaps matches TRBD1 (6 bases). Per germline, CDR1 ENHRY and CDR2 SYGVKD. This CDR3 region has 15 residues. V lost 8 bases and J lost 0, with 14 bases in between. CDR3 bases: TGTGCCATCGCTCCGGGACATTATAGCAATCAGCCCCAGCATTTT. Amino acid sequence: CAIAPGHYSNQPQHF.

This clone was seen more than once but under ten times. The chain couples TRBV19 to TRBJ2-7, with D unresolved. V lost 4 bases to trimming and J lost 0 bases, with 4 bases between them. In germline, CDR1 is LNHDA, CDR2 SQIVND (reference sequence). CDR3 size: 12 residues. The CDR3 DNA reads TGTGCCAGTAGTACTAGCTCCTACGAGCAGTACTTC. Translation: CASSTSSYEQYF.

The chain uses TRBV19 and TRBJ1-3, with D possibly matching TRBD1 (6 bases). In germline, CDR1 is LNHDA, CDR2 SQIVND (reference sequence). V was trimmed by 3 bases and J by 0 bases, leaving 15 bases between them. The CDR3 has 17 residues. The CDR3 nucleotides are TGTGCCAGTAGTATCGCCGACAGGATACTCTCTGGAAACACCATATATTTT. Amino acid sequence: CASSIADRILSGNTIYF.

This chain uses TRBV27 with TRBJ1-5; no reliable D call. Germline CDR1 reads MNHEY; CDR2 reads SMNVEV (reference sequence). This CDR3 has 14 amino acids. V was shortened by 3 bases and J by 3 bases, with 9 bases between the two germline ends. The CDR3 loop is CASSFGGHNQPQHF. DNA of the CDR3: TGTGCCAGCAGTTTTGGAGGGCACAATCAGCCCCAGCATTTT.

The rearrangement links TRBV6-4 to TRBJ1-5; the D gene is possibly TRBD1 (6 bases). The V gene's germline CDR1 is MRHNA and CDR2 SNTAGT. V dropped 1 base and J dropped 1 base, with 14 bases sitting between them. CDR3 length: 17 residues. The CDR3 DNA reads TGTGCCAGCAGTGACTTTATCGACAGGTTGAGCAATCAGCCCCAGCATTTT. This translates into CASSDFIDRLSNQPQHF.

The CDR3 sequence: CAPPLGGRSGANVLTF. CDR3 DNA: TGTGCCCCTCCCCTGGGGGGGCGGAGTGGGGCCAACGTCCTGACTTTC. This rearrangement joins TRBV21-1 to TRBJ2-6; TRBD2, as called in the table, went unchecked against the DNA. TRBV21-1 is designated a pseudogene. The CDR3 length is 16 residues.

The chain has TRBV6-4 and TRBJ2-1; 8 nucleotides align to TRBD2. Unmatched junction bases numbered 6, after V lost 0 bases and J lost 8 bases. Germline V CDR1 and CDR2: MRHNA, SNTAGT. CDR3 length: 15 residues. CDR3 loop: CASSDSVAGTDEQFF. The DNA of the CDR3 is TGTGCCAGCAGTGACTCGGTAGCGGGGACGGATGAGCAGTTCTTC.

The CDR3 DNA follows: TGTGCCAGCAGCCAGGACAGACTCACCTATGGCTACACCTTC. Protein product: CASSQDRLTYGYTF. The V gene is TRBV3-1 (or the pseudogene TRBV3-2), the J gene TRBJ1-2, with D tentatively TRBD1 (6 bases). The germline CDR1 and CDR2 sequences are LGHDT and YNNKEL (reference sequence). The CDR3 runs 14 residues. V lost 3 bases to trimming and J lost 4 bases, with 12 bases between them.

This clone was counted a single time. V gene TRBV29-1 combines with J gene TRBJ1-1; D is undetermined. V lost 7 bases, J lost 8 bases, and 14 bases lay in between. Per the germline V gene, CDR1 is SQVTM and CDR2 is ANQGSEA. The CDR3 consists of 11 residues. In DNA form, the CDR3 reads TGCAGCGCCCTTATTGGCTGGGAAGCTTTCTTT. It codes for CSALIGWEAFF.

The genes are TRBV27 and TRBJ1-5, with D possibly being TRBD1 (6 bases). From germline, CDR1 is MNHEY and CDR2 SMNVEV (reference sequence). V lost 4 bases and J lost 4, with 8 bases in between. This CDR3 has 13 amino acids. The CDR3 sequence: CASSYGQNQPQHF. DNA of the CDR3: TGTGCCAGCAGTTACGGACAGAATCAGCCCCAGCATTTT.

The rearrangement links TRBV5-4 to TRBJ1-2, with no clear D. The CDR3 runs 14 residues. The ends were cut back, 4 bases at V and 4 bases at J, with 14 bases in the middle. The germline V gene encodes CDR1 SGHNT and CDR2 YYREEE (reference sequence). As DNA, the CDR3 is TGTGCCAGCAGCCTTGAGAGGGCAGGCTATGGCTACACCTTC. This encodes CASSLERAGYGYTF.

The CDR3 DNA sequence: TGTGCCATCAGTGAGTCGGTGGGGGCCTCCTACGAGCAGTACTTC. Its protein is CAISESVGASYEQYF. V and J are TRBV10-3 and TRBJ2-7, with D possibly being TRBD1 (6 bases). CDR3 length: 15 residues. Per the germline V gene, CDR1 is ENHRY and CDR2 is SYGVKD. V was trimmed by 0 bases and J by 0 bases, leaving 9 bases between them.

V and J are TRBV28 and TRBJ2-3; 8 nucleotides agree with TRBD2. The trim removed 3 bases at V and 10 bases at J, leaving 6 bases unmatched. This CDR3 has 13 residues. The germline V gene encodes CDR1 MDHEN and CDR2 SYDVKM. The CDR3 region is CASSFSGGASQYF. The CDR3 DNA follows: TGTGCCAGCAGTTTTTCCGGGGGGGCATCGCAGTATTTT.

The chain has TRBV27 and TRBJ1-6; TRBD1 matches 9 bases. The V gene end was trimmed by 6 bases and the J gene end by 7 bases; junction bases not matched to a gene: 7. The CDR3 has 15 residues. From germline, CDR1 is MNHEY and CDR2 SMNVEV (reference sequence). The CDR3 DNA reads TGTGCCAGCAGCCCCAAACAGGGGGCGAATTCACCCCTCCACTTT. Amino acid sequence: CASSPKQGANSPLHF.

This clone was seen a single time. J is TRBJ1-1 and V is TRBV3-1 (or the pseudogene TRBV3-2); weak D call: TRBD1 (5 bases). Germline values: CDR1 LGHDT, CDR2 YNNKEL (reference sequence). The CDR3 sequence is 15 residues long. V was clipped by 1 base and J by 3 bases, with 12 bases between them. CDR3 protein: CASSQVWAGHTEAFF. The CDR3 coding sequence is TGTGCCAGCAGCCAAGTCTGGGCAGGGCACACTGAAGCTTTCTTT.

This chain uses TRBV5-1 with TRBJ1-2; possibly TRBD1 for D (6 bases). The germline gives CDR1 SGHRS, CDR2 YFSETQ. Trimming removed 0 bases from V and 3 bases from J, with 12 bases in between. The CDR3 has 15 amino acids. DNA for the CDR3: TGCGCCAGCAGCTTGGGTCTACAGGGTGACTATGGCTACACCTTC. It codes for CASSLGLQGDYGYTF.